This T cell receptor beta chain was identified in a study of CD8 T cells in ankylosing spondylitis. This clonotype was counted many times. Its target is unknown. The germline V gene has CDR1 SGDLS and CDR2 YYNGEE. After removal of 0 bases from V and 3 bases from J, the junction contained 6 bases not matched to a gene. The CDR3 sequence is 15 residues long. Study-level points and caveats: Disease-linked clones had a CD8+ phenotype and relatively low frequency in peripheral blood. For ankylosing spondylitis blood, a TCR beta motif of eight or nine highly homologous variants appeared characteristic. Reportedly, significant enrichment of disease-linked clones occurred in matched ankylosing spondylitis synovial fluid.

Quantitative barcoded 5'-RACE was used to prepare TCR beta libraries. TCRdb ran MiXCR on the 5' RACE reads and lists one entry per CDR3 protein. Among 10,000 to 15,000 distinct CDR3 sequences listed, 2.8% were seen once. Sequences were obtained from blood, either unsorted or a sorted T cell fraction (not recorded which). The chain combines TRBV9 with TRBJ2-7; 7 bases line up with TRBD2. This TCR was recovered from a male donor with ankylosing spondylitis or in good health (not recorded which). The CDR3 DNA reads TGTGCCAGCAGCGTAGGCTTTCGGGGGGTCTACGAGCAGTACTTC. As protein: CASSVGFRGVYEQYF.